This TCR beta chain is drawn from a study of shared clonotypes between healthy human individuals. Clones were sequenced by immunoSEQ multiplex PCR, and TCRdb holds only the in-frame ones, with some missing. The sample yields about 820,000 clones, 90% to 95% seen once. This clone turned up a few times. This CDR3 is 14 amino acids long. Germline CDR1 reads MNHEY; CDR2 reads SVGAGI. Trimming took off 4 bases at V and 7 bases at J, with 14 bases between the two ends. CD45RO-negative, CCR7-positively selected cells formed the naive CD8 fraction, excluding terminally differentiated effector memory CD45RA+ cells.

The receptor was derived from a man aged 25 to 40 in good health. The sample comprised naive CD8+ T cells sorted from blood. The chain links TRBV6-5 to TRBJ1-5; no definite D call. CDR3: CASSSDPTGQPQHF. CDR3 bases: TGTGCCAGCAGTTCGGACCCTACGGGGCAGCCCCAGCATTTT.